The T cell receptor (beta chain) described here comes from a study of cytomegalovirus exposure and HLA in healthy donors. Both 60 Vbeta primers and 13 Jbeta primers went into the PCR. TCRdb keeps only in-frame clones here, not all; method: immunoSEQ multiplex PCR. The sample includes about 200,000 clones. The CDR3 runs 13 residues. V lost 10 bases and J lost 4, with 16 bases in between. The germline gives CDR1 MNHEY, CDR2 SMNVEV (reference sequence). The study's findings and limits: Indistinguishability led to the exclusion of some V segments, TRBV6-2 and TRBV6-3 included. Researchers counted roughly 150 TCR beta chains as cytomegalovirus-associated.

For this clone: Its antigen is still unknown.

The sample consisted of PBMCs. This TCR derives from a boy between 10 and 17 years old in good health and CMV-seronegative. The chain links TRBV27 to TRBJ1-2; tentatively, D is TRBD1 (5 bases). CDR3 loop: CATFQTALYGYTF. CDR3 sequence (DNA): TGTGCCACATTCCAGACAGCCCTCTATGGCTACACCTTC.